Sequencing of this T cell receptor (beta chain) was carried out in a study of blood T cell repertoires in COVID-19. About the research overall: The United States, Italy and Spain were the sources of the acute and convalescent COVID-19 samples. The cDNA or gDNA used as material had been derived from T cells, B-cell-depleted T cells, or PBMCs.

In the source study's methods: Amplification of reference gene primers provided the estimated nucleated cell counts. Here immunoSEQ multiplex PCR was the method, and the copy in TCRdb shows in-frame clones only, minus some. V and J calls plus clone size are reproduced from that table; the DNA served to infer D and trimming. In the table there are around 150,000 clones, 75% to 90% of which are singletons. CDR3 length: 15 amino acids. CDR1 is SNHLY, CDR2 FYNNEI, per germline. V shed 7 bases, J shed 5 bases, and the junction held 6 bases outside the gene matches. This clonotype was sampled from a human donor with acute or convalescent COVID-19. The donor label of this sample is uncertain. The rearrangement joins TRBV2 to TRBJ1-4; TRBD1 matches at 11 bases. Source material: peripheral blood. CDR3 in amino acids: CASIGQGAPNEKLFF. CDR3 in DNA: TGTGCCAGCATTGGACAGGGGGCGCCCAATGAAAAACTGTTTTTT.